Listed here are 8 T cell receptor beta chains from one sample, sequenced in a study of shared clonotypes between healthy human individuals. Method: immunoSEQ multiplex PCR; TCRdb's copy keeps in-frame clones and lacks some. Of some 580,000 clones listed, about 97% are singletons. Sequencing input: naive CD4+ T cells sorted from blood. Described subset: CD45RA+ positively selected. These receptors were taken from a woman aged 25 to 39 in good health.

This chain connects TRBV6-1 to TRBJ2-1; D may be TRBD2 (6 bases). Trimming removed 4 bases at V and 1 base at J, with 14 bases between. This CDR3 region has 16 residues. The germline gives CDR1 MNHNS, CDR2 SASEGT. The CDR3 DNA follows: TGTGCCAGCAGTGCAAATAGCGGAGCATCCTACAATGAGCAGTTCTTC. The encoded protein is CASSANSGASYNEQFF.

The CDR3 sequence is CASSWTGGELFF. In DNA, the CDR3 is TGTGCCAGCAGTTGGACAGGCGGGGAGCTGTTTTTT. J is TRBJ2-2 and V is TRBV7-9; 7 nucleotides agree with TRBD1. CDR1 is SEHNR and CDR2 is FQNEAQ in the germline V gene (reference sequence). The V gene end was trimmed by 6 bases and the J gene end by 7 bases; junction bases not matched to a gene: 2. This CDR3 contains 12 residues.

The chain is built from TRBV5-6 and TRBJ1-2; TRBD1 matches 7 bases. This CDR3 region has 15 residues. The germline V gene has CDR1 SGHDT and CDR2 YYEEEE. V gave up 1 base and J gave up 5 bases; unmatched junction bases: 8. CDR3 protein: CASSLIGGLEYGYTF. Written as DNA, the CDR3 is TGTGCCAGCAGCTTGATAGGGGGCTTAGAGTATGGCTACACCTTC.

This clone was seen only once. The genes are TRBV2 and TRBJ1-2; D not resolved. V dropped 5 bases and J dropped 7 bases, with 14 bases sitting between them. There are 13 residues in the CDR3. CDR1 is SNHLY, CDR2 FYNNEI, per germline. CDR3 nucleotide sequence: TGTGCCAGCAGTCAAACCGAGGCTGGTGGCTACACCTTC. It yields the protein CASSQTEAGGYTF. Combining the CDR3 with reference TRBV2 and TRBJ1-2 gives the whole variable domain EPEVTQTPSHQVTQMGQEVILRCVPISNHLYFYWYRQILGQKVEFLVSFYNNEISEKSEIFDDQFSVERPDGSNFTLKIRSTKLEDSAMYFCASSQTEAGGYTFGSGTRLTVV.

The chain joins TRBV5-1 to TRBJ2-2; 9 bases agree with TRBD2. V was clipped by 0 bases and J by 3 bases; unmatched bases: 3. This CDR3 contains 16 residues. Germline lookup yields CDR1 SGHRS and CDR2 YFSETQ. CDR3 in amino acids: CASSLVIAGDTGELFF. DNA for the CDR3: TGCGCCAGCAGCTTGGTTATAGCGGGAGACACCGGGGAGCTGTTTTTT.

The chain is built from TRBV15 and TRBJ2-3; D ambiguous. V was pared by 5 bases and J by 1 base, with 13 bases between. The CDR3 has 15 residues. The germline gives CDR1 LNHNV, CDR2 YYDKDF (reference sequence). CDR3 sequence reads: CATSGRPGGTDTQYF. DNA of the CDR3: TGTGCCACCAGCGGACGCCCTGGCGGCACAGATACGCAGTATTTT.

The chain uses TRBV5-6 and TRBJ1-6, with D possibly TRBD1 on 5 matching bases. V was trimmed by 4 bases and J by 5 bases, leaving 13 bases between them. The CDR3 is 15 residues long. Germline CDR1 SGHDT, CDR2 YYEEEE. The CDR3 sequence: CASSLLDRDNSPLHF. CDR3 bases: TGTGCCAGCAGCCTTCTCGACAGAGATAATTCACCCCTCCACTTT.

Note on this clone: This specimen includes other DNA sequences encoding the same CDR3. The J gene is TRBJ1-4, the V gene TRBV5-6; no definite D call. The CDR3 runs 14 residues. The germline CDR1 and CDR2 sequences are SGHDT and YYEEEE. V shed 0 bases and J shed 2 bases, with 5 bases lying between them. In nucleotides, the CDR3 is TGTGCCAGCAGCTTGGGGGTCACTAATGAAAAACTGTTTTTT. The encoded protein is CASSLGVTNEKLFF.